This T cell receptor beta chain is drawn from a study of monozygotic twins with inflammatory bowel disease. Study conclusions and caveats: Researchers reported no repertoire similarity difference between concordant and discordant twins, possibly from limited power. IBD patients had lower TCRbeta diversity (inverse Simpson) than healthy co-twins.

The CDR3 has 13 amino acids. As to this clonotype: No antigen is known for it.

UMIs bearing a 6-nucleotide sample barcode were added through template switching. TCRdb re-called the 5' RACE reads and shows each CDR3 protein once, DNA omitted. The table for this sample gives about 210,000 distinct CDR3 sequences. The chain uses TRBV12-3 or TRBV12-4 and TRBJ1-2. The sequence was collected from a human donor with ulcerative colitis or Crohn's disease, or a healthy co-twin of an affected twin (not recorded which). Material for sequencing was blood. The CDR3 spells CASNTGSGYGYTF.